Ten or more counts support the clone carrying this T cell receptor (beta chain). Its specificity is unknown. This sample is drawn from a study of read filtering for tumor transcriptome and immune sequencing. Study summary: Patients were some 16 male and about 15 female, mean age around 70 years, range about 40 to 85. Per sample, TCR-region reads ranged about 4 to 11 million by IR-seq, about 75 to 1273 by RNA-seq. Notes on the study in general: Sorted CD138-negative bone marrow cells were not purified T cells.

Trimming stripped 6 bases from V and 5 bases from J, with 14 bases between. This CDR3 is 13 amino acids long. Germline values: CDR1 MNHNY, CDR2 SVGAGI (reference sequence). Molecular barcoded adaptors covering alpha/delta and beta/gamma chains were used on roughly 400 ng RNA. Each CDR3 protein is one row after TCRdb ran MiXCR on the reads. The profile shows roughly 130,000 distinct CDR3 sequences, approximately 12% of them singletons. This receptor was taken from a donor at least 40 years old with multiple myeloma. Material for sequencing was a population of CD138-negative cells sorted from bone marrow. The rearrangement joins TRBV6-6 to TRBJ2-7; D gene ambiguous. CDR3 protein: CASSSPEMDEQYF. Written as DNA, the CDR3 is TGTGCCAGCAGCTCGCCGGAGATGGACGAGCAGTACTTC.